The 27 T cell receptor beta chains listed next were all sequenced from one sample in a study of regulatory T cells in long-lasting Graves disease. Combining iRepertoire HTBI primers with Arm-PCR of CDR3 regions, the authors built TCR beta libraries. TCRdb re-derived calls from the multiplex PCR reads in MiXCR, one entry per CDR3 protein. The sample has under 450,000 distinct CDR3 sequences, about a quarter seen once. Sample time point: persistent/refractory GD, antithyroid drugs over 5 years with positive TRAb. RNA isolated from PBMCs was used to make the TCR library. This specimen was peripheral blood mononuclear cells (PBMCs), taken when the disease was refractory, from a patient treated with antithyroid drugs. The receptors were gathered from a female donor with Graves disease.

The chain recombines TRBV20-1 with TRBJ1-1; no definite D call. CDR1 is DFQATT, CDR2 SNEGSKA, per germline (reference sequence). This CDR3 has 11 amino acids. The V end was cut by 2 bases, the J end by 8 bases, with 9 bases between. The CDR3 DNA reads as TGCAGTGCTAGAAAAAGTGAAGAAGCTTTCTTT. As protein: CSARKSEEAFF.

The chain recombines TRBV2 with TRBJ2-1; possibly TRBD1 for D (5 bases). Looked up from germline, CDR1 is SNHLY and CDR2 is FYNNEI. Trimming took 4 bases from V and 4 from J, leaving 17 bases between them. The CDR3 runs 16 residues. The CDR3 DNA sequence: TGTGCCAGCAGTGCCCTGATCAGGGCGCAGTACAATGAGCAGTTCTTC. Translated: CASSALIRAQYNEQFF. Full variable domain (remainder filled in from reference TRBV2 and TRBJ2-1): EPEVTQTPSHQVTQMGQEVILRCVPISNHLYFYWYRQILGQKVEFLVSFYNNEISEKSEIFDDQFSVERPDGSNFTLKIRSTKLEDSAMYFCASSALIRAQYNEQFFGPGTRLTVL.

The rearrangement links TRBV28 to TRBJ2-7; D unclear. Looked up from germline, CDR1 is MDHEN and CDR2 is SYDVKM. V lost 2 bases and J lost 1, with 12 bases in between. The CDR3 consists of 15 residues. The CDR3 nucleotides read TGTGCCAGCAGTTTAACCCCGCAGACTTCCTACGAGCAGTACTTC. Amino acid sequence: CASSLTPQTSYEQYF.

The chain has TRBV6-1 and TRBJ1-1, with D possibly TRBD1 on 6 matching bases. Trimming shortened V by 5 bases and J by 7 bases, and 14 bases separated the two germline ends. The germline V gene has CDR1 MNHNS and CDR2 SASEGT. The CDR3 spans 13 residues. CDR3 amino acids: CASSLARTVEAFF. CDR3 nucleotide sequence: TGTGCCAGCAGTCTCGCAAGGACAGTTGAAGCTTTCTTT.

This clonotype has ten or more counts. CDR3 DNA sequence: TGTGCCAGCAGTTCCGGGGCGTCTGGTGGTTACGAGCAGTACTTC. Protein product: CASSSGASGGYEQYF. J is TRBJ2-7 and V is TRBV28; the D call may be TRBD1 or TRBD2 (5 bases each). The CDR3 length is 15 residues. CDR1 is MDHEN, CDR2 SYDVKM, per germline. V was pared by 4 bases and J by 4 bases, with 17 bases between.

The rearrangement uses TRBV14 and TRBJ2-7; no clear D. Looked up from germline, CDR1 is SGHDN and CDR2 is FVKESK. The CDR3 loop spans 14 amino acids. V lost 2 bases, J lost 6 bases, and 14 bases lay in between. In DNA, the CDR3 is TGTGCCAGCAGCCAAAATAATCCGTCGATCGAGCAGTACTTC. This encodes CASSQNNPSIEQYF.

This clonotype is a singleton in its sample. V usage is TRBV7-2 and J usage is TRBJ1-5, with D maybe TRBD1 (6 bases). This CDR3 spans 17 amino acids. The germline V gene has CDR1 SGHTA and CDR2 FQGNSA. V gave up 5 bases and J gave up 6 bases, with 23 bases separating them. The CDR3 DNA sequence: TGTGCCAGCAGCCCAAAGAGGGTATGGGGGCGAGTTCAGCCCCAGCATTTT. Residues: CASSPKRVWGRVQPQHF.

This clonotype showed up many times. The genes are TRBV6-1 and TRBJ1-1; 11 nucleotides match TRBD1. CDR3 length: 15 residues. Germline V gene data show CDR1 as MNHNS and CDR2 as SASEGT. Trimming removed 5 bases from V and 6 bases from J; junction bases left unmatched: 8. CDR3: CASSPRTGGSAEAFF. Here the CDR3 DNA reads TGTGCCAGCAGTCCTAGGACAGGGGGCAGCGCTGAAGCTTTCTTT.

The gene calls are TRBV11-1 and TRBJ1-5; 7 bases agree with TRBD1. J gave up 4 bases and V 4 bases, and 4 bases lay outside the gene matches. Per the germline V gene, CDR1 is SGHAT and CDR2 is FQDESV (reference sequence). CDR3 length: 14 residues. The CDR3 region is CASSYRGDNQPQHF. The CDR3 coding sequence is TGTGCCAGCAGCTACAGGGGCGATAATCAGCCCCAGCATTTT.

A few counts support this clonotype. The chain is built from TRBV20-1 and TRBJ2-7; D remains ambiguous. The CDR3 has 13 residues. Trimming shortened V by 0 bases and J by 2 bases, and 8 bases separated the two germline ends. Germline CDR1 is DFQATT and CDR2 is SNEGSKA (reference sequence). CDR3 region: CSARDPRTYEQYF. In DNA, the CDR3 is TGCAGTGCTAGAGATCCGAGAACCTACGAGCAGTACTTC.

This clonotype was counted ten times or more. Lacking the conserved final phenylalanine or tryptophan, this CDR3 likely reflects a read error. No DNA is shown, since the ends of the CDR3 on it are uncertain; the CDR3 is the one TCRdb lists. This chain uses TRBV11-2 with TRBJ1-1. Germline assignment: CDR1 SGHAT and CDR2 FQNNGV. Counting both end residues, the CDR3 totals 12 amino acids. CDR3: CASSLEFGLLYS.

This chain uses TRBV11-2 with TRBJ2-1; 7 bases align to TRBD2. V was clipped by 7 bases and J by 6 bases; unmatched bases: 6. The CDR3 is 13 residues long. Germline CDR1 reads SGHAT; CDR2 reads FQNNGV. The CDR3 nucleotides are TGTGCCAGCACCACCGGACTAGGCAATGAGCAGTTCTTC. Protein sequence: CASTTGLGNEQFF.

This clonotype showed up many times. This chain connects TRBV18 to TRBJ2-5; D gene ambiguous. The CDR3 loop spans 11 amino acids. With 8 bases removed from V and 5 bases from J, the gap between germline ends came to 9 bases. Germline V lookup: CDR1 KGHSH, CDR2 LQKENI. This CDR3 is CASSPRETQYF. The CDR3 DNA is TGTGCCAGCAGTCCCCGGGAGACCCAGTACTTC.

This clonotype was detected only a few times. This rearrangement joins TRBV13 to TRBJ1-1, with D perhaps matching TRBD1 (6 bases). The CDR3 contains 18 residues. CDR1 is PRHDT, CDR2 FYEKMQ, per germline (reference sequence). With 5 bases removed from V and 0 bases from J, the gap between germline ends came to 22 bases. The CDR3 loop reads CASSLTLSGVGMNTEAFF. In nucleotides, the CDR3 is TGTGCCAGCAGCCTAACATTGTCAGGGGTCGGGATGAACACTGAAGCTTTCTTT.

This clonotype was seen many times. V gene TRBV27 combines with J gene TRBJ1-5; D unresolved. CDR1 and CDR2 from the germline V gene are MNHEY and SMNVEV (reference sequence). V lost 2 bases and J 3 bases, leaving 5 bases between the germline ends. The CDR3 covers 13 residues. CDR3 bases: TGTGCCAGCAGTTTAGGGTTCAATCAGCCCCAGCATTTT. Protein: CASSLGFNQPQHF.

Ten or more counts support this clonotype. V gene TRBV7-2 combines with J gene TRBJ2-6; the D gene is possibly TRBD1 (5 bases). Germline V gene data show CDR1 as SGHTA and CDR2 as FQGNSA. Trimming took 1 base from V and 2 from J, leaving 21 bases between them. The CDR3 is 20 residues long. The CDR3 sequence: CASSLEGSGRPQAGANVLTF. As DNA, the CDR3 is TGTGCCAGCAGCTTAGAGGGTTCGGGCCGACCACAGGCTGGGGCCAACGTCCTGACTTTC.

The V call is TRBV20-1, the J call TRBJ2-7, with 10 bases matching TRBD2. The germline gives CDR1 DFQATT, CDR2 SNEGSKA (reference sequence). The CDR3 is 17 residues long. With V trimmed by 1 base and J by 4 bases, 13 bases remained unmatched. The CDR3 is CSARGFRSSGSEYEQYF. DNA for the CDR3: TGCAGTGCTAGAGGCTTCCGGTCTAGCGGGAGTGAGTACGAGCAGTACTTC.

V usage is TRBV2 and J usage is TRBJ2-7, with 8 bases aligning to TRBD1. Trimming cost V 6 bases and J 4 bases; bases outside gene matches: 11. The CDR3 runs to 15 residues. In germline, CDR1 is SNHLY, CDR2 FYNNEI. CDR3 coding DNA: TGTGCCAGCAGCTCCGGCAGGGGGCGAGTTTACGAGCAGTACTTC. Amino acid sequence: CASSSGRGRVYEQYF.

A few counts support this clonotype. The chain couples TRBV12-3 or TRBV12-4 to TRBJ1-1; weak D call: TRBD1 (6 bases). CDR3 length equals 13 residues. Trimming took off 8 bases at V and 5 bases at J, with 15 bases between the two ends. CDR3 sequence: CASPTGAGTEAFF. The CDR3 nucleotides are TGTGCCAGCCCCACGGGGGCTGGGACTGAAGCTTTCTTT.

This clonotype appeared many times. The V and J genes are TRBV2 and TRBJ1-1; D remains unclear. Germline lookup yields CDR1 SNHLY and CDR2 FYNNEI. Trimming removed 8 bases at V and 5 bases at J, with 9 bases between. The CDR3 is 11 residues long. Here the CDR3 DNA reads TGTGCCAGCGCGTATGGGACTGAAGCTTTCTTT. Amino acids: CASAYGTEAFF.

This clonotype was found many times. The chain joins TRBV20-1 to TRBJ2-5; 8 bases are shared with TRBD1. With V trimmed by 0 bases and J by 5 bases, 5 bases remained unmatched. CDR1 and CDR2 (germline): DFQATT, SNEGSKA (reference sequence). The CDR3 totals 14 residues. Written as DNA, the CDR3 is TGCAGTGCTAGAGATGGGACAGGTCGGGAGACCCAGTACTTC. Its translation: CSARDGTGRETQYF.

The CDR3 sequence: CASSDRVAASSYEQYF. As DNA, the CDR3 is TGTGCCAGCAGCGACCGAGTAGCCGCGAGCTCCTACGAGCAGTACTTC. The chain carries TRBV11-2 and TRBJ2-7; D ambiguous. Trimming left V 5 bases short and J 0 bases short, with 17 bases between. CDR1 is SGHAT and CDR2 is FQNNGV in the germline V gene. The CDR3 runs 16 residues.

This clonotype was counted a few times. CDR3 nucleotides: TGTGCCAGCAGCTTAGAACAGGCCGTTACGATCAGTGAAGCTTTCTTT. It yields the protein CASSLEQAVTISEAFF. The genes are TRBV7-9 and TRBJ1-1, with D possibly TRBD1 on 5 matching bases. V shed 1 base and J shed 7 bases, with 19 bases lying between them. Germline V gene data show CDR1 as SEHNR and CDR2 as FQNEAQ (reference sequence). CDR3 size: 16 residues.

This clonotype has more than one count but fewer than ten. An end of the junction does not agree with germline; a read error may underlie this. The chain carries TRBV15 and TRBJ2-5; tentative D call: TRBD2 (6 bases). Germline-derived CDR1 and CDR2 are LNHNV and YYDKDF (reference sequence). The length of the CDR3 is 15 residues. DNA for the CDR3: TGTGCCACCAGCAGAGATCTCGGCGGGAAAGAGATCCAGTACTTC. This gives the protein CATSRDLGGKEIQYF. The variable domain in full, with the rest retrieved from reference TRBV15 and TRBJ2-5, is DAMVIQNPRYQVTQFGKPVTLSCSQTLNHNVMYWYQQKSSQAPKLLFHYYDKDFNNEADTPDNFQSRRPNTSFCFLDIRSPGLGDTAMYLCATSRDLGGKEIQYFGPGTRLLVL.

This rearrangement joins TRBV2 to TRBJ2-7; 11 positions match TRBD2. Germline V CDR1 and CDR2: SNHLY, FYNNEI. The CDR3 spans 15 residues. Trimming cost V 5 bases and J 7 bases; bases outside gene matches: 10. As DNA, the CDR3 is TGTGCCAGCAGTTACACTAGCGGGAGAAAAGGGGAGCAGTACTTC. This translates into CASSYTSGRKGEQYF.

About this clonotype: The junction differs from germline at one of its ends, possibly a read error. The chain carries TRBV5-1 and TRBJ2-7; TRBD2 agrees at 11 bases. CDR3 length equals 16 residues. Germline V gene lookup returns CDR1 SGHRS and CDR2 YFSETQ. In nucleotides, the CDR3 is TGCACCAGCAGGCCCAGCCCACTAGCGGGAGCCTACGAGCAGTACTTC. The encoded protein is CTSRPSPLAGAYEQYF.

Here the CDR3 reads CASSVADGYYEQYF. The DNA of the CDR3 is TGTGCCAGCAGCGTAGCGGACGGATACTACGAGCAGTACTTC. The chain links TRBV9 to TRBJ2-7; D is uncertain. The germline gives CDR1 SGDLS, CDR2 YYNGEE. V gave up 0 bases and J gave up 3 bases, with 10 bases separating them. The CDR3 is made up of 14 amino acids.